This entry lists 12 T cell receptor beta chains sequenced from one sample in a study of blood T cell repertoires in COVID-19 (dated by TCRdb to 2020 to 2022). Libraries were built with the immunoSEQ multiplex PCR assay. In its TCRdb copy, this immuneACCESS table keeps in-frame sequences only and misses some clones. Where compared with another copy, unresolved V genes explain less than half of these, and the others have no known cause. The sample data list 200,000 to 250,000 clones, and 85% to 90% of these were observed just once. Roughly 2.6% of the sample is taken by the ten largest. What was sequenced was peripheral blood. Every receptor here comes from a man aged 25 to 40 with COVID-19, enrolled during active disease.

This clone came up a few times. This chain joins TRBV28 and TRBJ2-2; unclear D gene. This CDR3 region has 13 residues. Trimming stripped 4 bases from V and 4 bases from J, with 7 bases between. The germline gives CDR1 MDHEN, CDR2 SYDVKM. The DNA for the CDR3 is TGTGCCAGCAGTTCCAGTGGCACCGGGGAGCTGTTTTTT. It translates to CASSSSGTGELFF.

V and J are TRBV28 and TRBJ1-1; no reliable D call. The length of the CDR3 is 13 residues. Per the germline V gene, CDR1 is MDHEN and CDR2 is SYDVKM. V shed 5 bases and J shed 6 bases, with 13 bases lying between them. The CDR3 region has the DNA TGTGCCAGCAGTCCAGGTTTCAAGGCTGAAGCTTTCTTT. Protein: CASSPGFKAEAFF.

The genes are TRBV5-1 and TRBJ2-7; a possible D gene is TRBD1 (5 bases). This CDR3 has 14 amino acids. Per germline, CDR1 SGHRS and CDR2 YFSETQ. The V end was cut by 2 bases, the J end by 2 bases, with 11 bases between. The CDR3 reads CASSLRRQPYEQYF. The CDR3 DNA follows: TGCGCCAGCAGCTTAAGGAGACAGCCCTACGAGCAGTACTTC.

A remark on this clone: The sample has other DNA sequences that encode this CDR3 too. V gene TRBV10-3 combines with J gene TRBJ2-5; tentative D call: TRBD2 (6 bases). The CDR3 runs to 12 residues. Germline CDR1 and CDR2: ENHRY and SYGVKD. The V end lost 4 bases, the J end lost 5 bases, and 8 bases lay between the germline ends. CDR3 DNA sequence: TGTGCCATCAGTGGTGGGGGGGAGACCCAGTACTTC. Protein: CAISGGGETQYF.

The chain joins TRBV28 to TRBJ1-6; 8 positions match TRBD1. Germline V gene sequence: CDR1 MDHEN, CDR2 SYDVKM. With 5 bases clipped from V and 7 bases from J, the junction kept 10 bases outside the gene matches. The CDR3 is made up of 16 amino acids. The CDR3 loop is CASSQDRAAGNSPLHF. In DNA, the CDR3 is TGTGCCAGCAGTCAGGACAGGGCAGCAGGGAATTCACCCCTCCACTTT.

In this sample, this clone turned up once. CDR3 in DNA: TGTGCCAGCAGCTCTAAGGGGGCCTACGAGCAGTACTTC. Translating gives CASSSKGAYEQYF. The chain uses TRBV7-2 and TRBJ2-7, with a tentative D call TRBD1 (6 bases). V gave up 4 bases and J gave up 2 bases, with 9 bases separating them. This CDR3 has 13 residues. The germline gives CDR1 SGHTA, CDR2 FQGNSA.

The chain couples TRBV5-6 to TRBJ2-1; a weak D match, TRBD2 (5 bases). The V end lost 0 bases, the J end lost 5 bases, and 15 bases lay between the germline ends. CDR3 length equals 16 residues. CDR1 and CDR2 from the germline V gene are SGHDT and YYEEEE. The CDR3 coding sequence is TGTGCCAGCAGCTTGGTTCGGGGTCGAACACACAATGAGCAGTTCTTC. This encodes CASSLVRGRTHNEQFF.

This chain links TRBV6-5 with TRBJ2-7; 7 bases fit TRBD1. CDR3 length: 14 amino acids. Germline values: CDR1 MNHEY, CDR2 SVGAGI. The junction had 9 bases not matched to a gene; V was cut back by 5 bases and J by 5 bases. CDR3 in amino acids: CASSTRQGHDEQYF. The CDR3 bases are TGTGCCAGCAGTACGAGACAGGGACATGACGAGCAGTACTTC.

The rearrangement uses TRBV3-1 (or the pseudogene TRBV3-2) and TRBJ2-7, with a possible D match to TRBD2 (5 bases). The V end was cut by 6 bases, the J end by 0 bases, with 12 bases between. Germline assignment: CDR1 LGHDT and CDR2 YNNKEL (reference sequence). CDR3 size: 14 residues. The CDR3 coding sequence is TGTGCCAGCAGACTCGGACTTGCCTCCTACGAGCAGTACTTC. This gives the protein CASRLGLASYEQYF.

This chain connects TRBV7-2 to TRBJ2-1; TRBD1 aligns across 9 bases. After removal of 0 bases from V and 4 bases from J, the junction contained 10 bases not matched to a gene. The CDR3 has 18 residues. Germline CDR1 is SGHTA and CDR2 is FQGNSA. This CDR3 is CASSLAAGRQGGYNEQFF. CDR3 nucleotide sequence: TGTGCCAGCAGCTTAGCGGCCGGGAGACAGGGGGGATACAATGAGCAGTTCTTC. The whole variable domain, filled in from reference TRBV7-2 and TRBJ2-1, reads GAGVSQSPSNKVTEKGKDVELRCDPISGHTALYWYRQSLGQGLEFLIYFQGNSAPDKSGLPSDRFSAERTGGSVSTLTIQRTQQEDSAVYLCASSLAAGRQGGYNEQFFGPGTRLTVL.

Concerning this clone: At the DNA level, this CDR3 is encoded by other sequences in the same sample as well. This chain uses TRBV6-5 with TRBJ2-7, with 8 bases aligning to TRBD1. CDR3 length: 15 residues. Germline V gene data show CDR1 as MNHEY and CDR2 as SVGAGI. The V gene end was trimmed by 4 bases and the J gene end by 1 base; junction bases not matched to a gene: 6. The chain's CDR3 is CASSSPDRGSYEQYF. Here the CDR3 DNA reads TGTGCCAGCAGTTCTCCCGACAGGGGATCCTACGAGCAGTACTTC.

The chain couples TRBV9 to TRBJ1-6; D unresolved. The CDR3 is made up of 14 amino acids. CDR1 and CDR2 from the germline V gene are SGDLS and YYNGEE. V was pared by 0 bases and J by 3 bases, with 4 bases between. This CDR3 is CASSVGHYNSPLHF. The CDR3 coding sequence is TGTGCCAGCAGCGTAGGGCACTATAATTCACCCCTCCACTTT.